The rows below give T cell receptor beta chains drawn from one sample of a study of blood T cells in healthy people across ages. Each CDR3 protein gets one entry after TCRdb re-called the 5' RACE reads with MiXCR. The data hold more than 650,000 distinct CDR3 sequences, with about 20% observed a single time. Sequenced input: blood. Receptors were obtained from a man between 65 and 85 years old in good health. Each CDR3 is given with its conserved first and last residue. Fields, in order: clone size, D gene, J gene, V gene, CDR3 protein, CDR3 DNA. A D gene is named only where the DNA matches it firmly. The size field is filled for only some rows; it gives once, few, many or a size class.

clone size: few
D gene: NA
J gene: TRBJ2-3
V gene: TRBV29-1
CDR3 protein: CSVVRVTDTQYF
CDR3 DNA: TGCAGCGTTGTGAGGGTTACAGATACGCAGTATTTT

clone size: NA
D gene: TRBD2
J gene: TRBJ2-3
V gene: TRBV12-3/TRBV12-4
CDR3 protein: CASAFVRGTTDTQYF
CDR3 DNA: TGTGCCAGCGCCTTCGTGCGGGGGACCACAGATACGCAGTATTTT

clone size: few
D gene: NA
J gene: TRBJ2-1
V gene: TRBV18
CDR3 protein: CASSRGPNYNEQFF
CDR3 DNA: TGTGCCAGCTCACGAGGACCCAATTACAATGAGCAGTTCTTC

clone size: NA
D gene: TRBD1
J gene: TRBJ2-1
V gene: TRBV11-2
CDR3 protein: CASSSRDRHYNEQFF
CDR3 DNA: TGTGCCAGCAGCTCCCGGGACAGACACTACAATGAGCAGTTCTTC

clone size: few
D gene: TRBD2
J gene: TRBJ2-1
V gene: TRBV12-3/TRBV12-4
CDR3 protein: CASSPLSGSDGEQFF
CDR3 DNA: TGTGCCAGCAGCCCCCTTAGCGGGAGCGACGGCGAGCAGTTCTTC

clone size: NA
D gene: NA
J gene: TRBJ2-7
V gene: TRBV2
CDR3 protein: CASSEARVRRYEQYF
CDR3 DNA: TGTGCCAGCAGTGAAGCGCGGGTCAGAAGATACGAGCAGTACTTC

clone size: NA
D gene: TRBD1
J gene: TRBJ1-2
V gene: TRBV7-9
CDR3 protein: CASSLDGTGAGYTF
CDR3 DNA: TGTGCCAGCAGCCTTGACGGGACAGGGGCCGGCTACACCTTC

clone size: NA
D gene: NA
J gene: TRBJ1-1
V gene: TRBV6-5
CDR3 protein: CASSPGWGRTEAFF
CDR3 DNA: TGTGCCAGCAGCCCGGGTTGGGGACGAACCGAAGCTTTCTTT

clone size: NA
D gene: NA
J gene: TRBJ2-2
V gene: TRBV29-1
CDR3 protein: CSVGEIGARGELFF
CDR3 DNA: TGCAGCGTGGGGGAGATAGGGGCTAGAGGGGAGCTGTTTTTT

clone size: many
D gene: TRBD2
J gene: TRBJ2-1
V gene: TRBV20-1
CDR3 protein: CSARSSSGRVRGEQFF
CDR3 DNA: TGCAGTGCTAGAAGCTCTAGCGGGAGGGTCAGGGGTGAGCAGTTCTTC

clone size: NA
D gene: TRBD2
J gene: TRBJ2-7
V gene: TRBV27
CDR3 protein: CASRTSGGPLSYEQYF
CDR3 DNA: TGTGCCAGCAGGACTAGCGGGGGCCCCTTATCCTACGAGCAGTACTTC

clone size: NA
D gene: NA
J gene: TRBJ2-1
V gene: TRBV6-2/TRBV6-3
CDR3 protein: CASSYSTVDQFF
CDR3 DNA: TGTGCCAGCAGTTACTCGACGGTAGATCAGTTCTTC

clone size: NA
D gene: NA
J gene: TRBJ1-2
V gene: TRBV12-3/TRBV12-4
CDR3 protein: CASSLGGAEGGYTF
CDR3 DNA: TGTGCCAGCAGTTTGGGGGGGGCCGAGGGTGGCTACACCTTC

clone size: few
D gene: NA
J gene: TRBJ2-1
V gene: TRBV3-1
CDR3 protein: CACNSRGANEQFF
CDR3 DNA: TGTGCCTGCAATAGTCGGGGGGCCAATGAGCAGTTCTTC

clone size: NA
D gene: NA
J gene: TRBJ1-4
V gene: TRBV29-1
CDR3 protein: CSVRAANEKLFF
CDR3 DNA: TGCAGCGTTAGGGCGGCTAATGAAAAACTGTTTTTT

clone size: few
D gene: TRBD2
J gene: TRBJ2-5
V gene: TRBV6-5
CDR3 protein: CASSRTSGVRETQYF
CDR3 DNA: TGTGCCAGCTCCCGGACTAGCGGGGTTAGGGAGACCCAGTACTTC

clone size: NA
D gene: NA
J gene: TRBJ1-2
V gene: TRBV3-1
CDR3 protein: CASSSSRDNYGYTF
CDR3 DNA: TGTGCCAGCAGCTCCAGCAGGGATAACTATGGCTACACCTTC

clone size: few
D gene: NA
J gene: TRBJ2-2
V gene: TRBV28
CDR3 protein: CASSPRGAVSGELFF
CDR3 DNA: TGTGCCAGCAGTCCTCGGGGGGCTGTAAGCGGGGAGCTGTTTTTT

clone size: many
D gene: TRBD1
J gene: TRBJ2-1
V gene: TRBV5-1
CDR3 protein: CASSPGQNNEQFF
CDR3 DNA: TGTGCCAGCAGCCCGGGACAGAATAATGAGCAGTTCTTC

clone size: NA
D gene: TRBD2
J gene: TRBJ2-1
V gene: TRBV6-1
CDR3 protein: CASRWRGADNEQFF
CDR3 DNA: TGTGCCAGCAGATGGCGGGGGGCAGACAATGAGCAGTTCTTC

clone size: few
D gene: NA
J gene: TRBJ1-1
V gene: TRBV24-1
CDR3 protein: CATSVRVNTEAFF
CDR3 DNA: TGTGCCACCAGTGTGCGAGTCAACACTGAAGCTTTCTTT

clone size: few
D gene: NA
J gene: TRBJ2-4
V gene: TRBV5-6
CDR3 protein: CASSLSGVGIQYF
CDR3 DNA: TGTGCCAGCAGCTTGAGCGGAGTGGGCATTCAGTACTTC

clone size: NA
D gene: TRBD2
J gene: TRBJ2-1
V gene: TRBV20-1
CDR3 protein: CSASGGGLYNEQFF
CDR3 DNA: TGCAGTGCTTCGGGAGGGGGACTATACAATGAGCAGTTCTTC

clone size: NA
D gene: TRBD2
J gene: TRBJ2-3
V gene: TRBV7-9
CDR3 protein: CASSPVAGENTDTQYF
CDR3 DNA: TGTGCCAGTAGCCCCGTAGCGGGGGAAAACACAGATACGCAGTATTTT

clone size: few
D gene: TRBD2
J gene: TRBJ2-2
V gene: TRBV20-1
CDR3 protein: CSASTPGLAGPINTGELFF
CDR3 DNA: TGCAGTGCTAGTACTCCGGGACTAGCGGGGCCCATTAACACCGGGGAGCTGTTTTTT

clone size: few
D gene: NA
J gene: TRBJ2-2
V gene: TRBV7-3
CDR3 protein: CASSLGPGGGGAGELFF
CDR3 DNA: TGTGCCAGCAGCTTAGGTCCGGGCGGAGGAGGGGCCGGGGAGCTGTTTTTT

clone size: NA
D gene: NA
J gene: TRBJ1-2
V gene: TRBV20-1
CDR3 protein: CSARKQGPRGGYTF
CDR3 DNA: TGCAGTGCTAGAAAACAGGGCCCCAGAGGTGGCTACACCTTC

clone size: few
D gene: NA
J gene: TRBJ2-3
V gene: TRBV6-6
CDR3 protein: CASIEGLYRDTQYF
CDR3 DNA: TGTGCCAGCATCGAAGGACTATATCGCGATACGCAGTATTTT

clone size: NA
D gene: NA
J gene: TRBJ2-3
V gene: TRBV30
CDR3 protein: CAWSDQSDTQYF
CDR3 DNA: TGTGCCTGGAGTGATCAGTCGGATACGCAGTATTTT

clone size: few
D gene: TRBD1
J gene: TRBJ1-6
V gene: TRBV7-2
CDR3 protein: CASSITGTGVGSPLHF
CDR3 DNA: TGTGCCAGCAGTATCACCGGGACAGGGGTGGGTTCACCCCTCCACTTT

clone size: once
D gene: NA
J gene: TRBJ2-1
V gene: TRBV7-9
CDR3 protein: CASSLWGRVNEQFF
CDR3 DNA: TGTGCCAGCAGCTTATGGGGGCGCGTCAATGAGCAGTTCTTC